These 20 T cell receptor beta chains were all obtained from the same sample, sequenced in a study of T cells in Graves' hyperthyroidism and ophthalmopathy. Researchers amplified the TCR beta CDR3 regions from RNA transcripts. The TCR CDR3 first-round RT-PCR relied on the HTBI primer set. TCRdb re-analysed the multiplex PCR reads in MiXCR, keeping a single row per CDR3 protein. The top ten hold approximately 50% of the sample, which has 200,000 to 250,000 distinct CDR3 sequences, approximately 17% seen once. Source material: blood. The source of these receptors is a middle-aged man with Graves' hyperthyroidism.

This clonotype was counted between two and nine times. The chain recombines TRBV3-1 with TRBJ2-2, with D unresolved. The CDR3 runs to 12 residues. Trimming took off 6 bases at V and 3 bases at J, with 5 bases between the two ends. Germline values: CDR1 LGHDT, CDR2 YNNKEL (reference sequence). The CDR3 loop reads CASRVYTGELFF. CDR3 nucleotides: TGTGCCAGCAGGGTATACACCGGGGAGCTGTTTTTT.

The chain couples TRBV6-5 to TRBJ2-1, with D perhaps assigned TRBD1 or TRBD2 (5 bases each). The CDR3 extends over 18 amino acids. Looked up from germline, CDR1 is MNHEY and CDR2 is SVGAGI. V was cut by 2 bases and J by 0 bases, with 17 bases left in between. The CDR3 sequence is CASSYPTGLGGSYNEQFF. CDR3 nucleotides: TGTGCCAGCAGTTACCCCACTGGTCTTGGGGGCTCCTACAATGAGCAGTTCTTC.

This clonotype was detected many times. The chain links TRBV20-1 to TRBJ1-2; TRBD1 matches 9 bases. Trimming at V came to 3 bases and at J to 7 bases, leaving 12 bases not matched to a gene. The germline gives CDR1 DFQATT, CDR2 SNEGSKA (reference sequence). The CDR3 runs to 15 residues. The CDR3, as DNA: TGCAGTGCTAGCCCATCGGGACAGGGTGCGGGTGGCTACACCTTC. This encodes CSASPSGQGAGGYTF.

This clonotype appeared a few times. This sequence joins TRBV11-3 and TRBJ2-4, with D perhaps being TRBD1 or TRBD2 (5 bases each). Trimming left V 1 base short and J 3 bases short, with 13 bases between. The germline V gene encodes CDR1 SGHNT and CDR2 YENEEA. This CDR3 is built from 16 residues. The CDR3 bases are TGTGCCAGCAGCTTAGGACTCGGGGACGGCAAAAACATTCAGTACTTC. It is translated as CASSLGLGDGKNIQYF.

V and J are TRBV10-3 and TRBJ2-3, with 10 bases fitting TRBD2. The CDR3 contains 16 residues. With V trimmed by 3 bases and J by 7 bases, 10 bases remained unmatched. Germline V gene sequence: CDR1 ENHRY, CDR2 SYGVKD. CDR3 nucleotides: TGTGCCATCAGTGATAGTGCGGCTAGCGGGAGATATACGCAGTATTTT. Its translation: CAISDSAASGRYTQYF.

This clonotype was observed a few times. This chain uses TRBV20-1 with TRBJ1-1; weak D call: TRBD1 (5 bases). The CDR3 is made up of 13 amino acids. CDR1 is DFQATT, CDR2 SNEGSKA, per germline (reference sequence). The V and J ends lost 5 bases and 3 bases respectively, with 13 bases between them. The CDR3 here is CSAEDPRDTEAFF. The CDR3 coding sequence is TGCAGTGCTGAAGACCCCAGGGACACTGAAGCTTTCTTT.

The sample holds many counts of this clonotype. This chain connects TRBV10-3 to TRBJ2-3; 8 bases align to TRBD1. The CDR3 consists of 13 residues. The ends lost 6 bases at V and 4 bases at J; junction bases unmatched: 3. Germline CDR1 reads ENHRY; CDR2 reads SYGVKD. The CDR3 sequence: CAIRGQGADTQYF. CDR3 in DNA: TGTGCCATCAGAGGACAGGGTGCAGATACGCAGTATTTT.

The V and J genes are TRBV20-1 and TRBJ1-1; maybe TRBD1 (5 bases). The length of the CDR3 is 14 residues. Trimming shortened V by 3 bases and J by 1 base, and 12 bases separated the two germline ends. The germline V gene has CDR1 DFQATT and CDR2 SNEGSKA (reference sequence). The CDR3 DNA follows: TGCAGTGCTAGTGAGGGGCTTGCGAACACTGAAGCTTTCTTT. It specifies CSASEGLANTEAFF.

Worth noting for this clonotype: One base away lies a much larger clone, so this may be a sequencing read error. The chain couples TRBV12-3 or TRBV12-4 to TRBJ2-1, with 9 bases lining up with TRBD1. CDR3 length: 14 amino acids. Trimming removed 5 bases from V and 7 bases from J; junction bases left unmatched: 6. The CDR3 coding sequence is TGTGCCAGCAGTCCCGGGACAGGGTGGAATGAGCAGTTCTTC. Encoded protein: CASSPGTGWNEQFF.

This clonotype was seen repeatedly, ten times or more. The CDR3 coding sequence is TGCAGTGCTCGTCCAGGGGCAGGGGGCTACACCTTC. Amino acid sequence: CSARPGAGGYTF. The chain recombines TRBV20-1 with TRBJ1-2, with D possibly matching TRBD1 (6 bases). Trimming removed 5 bases from V and 8 bases from J, with 15 bases in between. There are 12 residues in the CDR3. Germline loops: CDR1 DFQATT, CDR2 SNEGSKA (reference sequence).

This clonotype was observed many times. The V gene is TRBV7-8, the J gene TRBJ2-4, with TRBD2 matching over 8 bases. Germline loops: CDR1 SGHVS, CDR2 FQNEAQ. V lost 4 bases and J lost 6; bases outside the gene matches: 8. This CDR3 has 15 amino acids. This CDR3 is CASSSERERGNIQYF. DNA for the CDR3: TGTGCCAGCAGCTCTGAGCGGGAGAGGGGAAACATTCAGTACTTC.

Ten or more counts support this clonotype. The chain joins TRBV7-3 to TRBJ2-1; D is unresolved. V was clipped by 5 bases and J by 2 bases, with 13 bases between them. The CDR3 consists of 15 residues. Germline V gives CDR1 SGHTA, CDR2 FQGTGA. In DNA, the CDR3 is TGTGCCAGCAGCCCACGGACGGCTACCTACAATGAGCAGTTCTTC. This gives the protein CASSPRTATYNEQFF.

This clonotype was seen once. This may come from a read error, since a much larger clone is one base off. The chain combines TRBV5-1 with TRBJ1-5; perhaps TRBD1 as D (6 bases). This CDR3 region has 14 residues. V lost 0 bases and J lost 6, with 10 bases in between. The V gene's germline CDR1 is SGHRS and CDR2 YFSETQ. The CDR3 loop reads CASSLDGGSQPQHF. The CDR3 bases are TGCGCCAGCAGCTTGGATGGGGGCAGTCAGCCCCAGCATTTT.

This clonotype has at least ten counts. The gene calls are TRBV7-8 and TRBJ2-3; 8 bases map to TRBD2. The CDR3 has 18 residues. Unmatched junction bases numbered 18, after V lost 4 bases and J lost 6 bases. Germline V gene sequence: CDR1 SGHVS, CDR2 FQNEAQ. CDR3 sequence reads: CASSSPGLANFGVDTQYF. CDR3 bases: TGTGCCAGCAGCTCCCCTGGACTAGCAAATTTCGGGGTGGATACGCAGTATTTT.

The chain has TRBV6-2 or TRBV6-3 and TRBJ1-2; 10 bases align to TRBD1. The CDR3 length is 18 residues. CDR1 and CDR2 (germline): MNHEY, SVGEGT. Trimming at V came to 7 bases and at J to 0 bases, leaving 14 bases not matched to a gene. The CDR3 loop is CASTSTSGQGTSNYGYTF. Here the CDR3 DNA reads TGTGCCAGCACGTCAACATCGGGACAGGGGACTTCTAACTATGGCTACACCTTC.

The chain combines TRBV18 with TRBJ2-2; D is uncertain. The CDR3 loop spans 16 amino acids. The germline V and J ends were trimmed by 3 bases and 4 bases, with 15 bases remaining between them. Looked up from germline, CDR1 is KGHSH and CDR2 is LQKENI. The CDR3 loop reads CASSPARSGLTGELFF. CDR3 bases: TGTGCCAGCTCACCGGCCCGATCCGGGCTCACCGGGGAGCTGTTTTTT.

This clonotype was counted a few times. This could be a read error, since a much larger clone is one nucleotide away. The rearrangement joins TRBV5-8 to TRBJ2-7, with D unclear. Trimming pared 2 bases from V and 8 bases from J, leaving 11 bases between. CDR1 SGHTS and CDR2 YDEGEE come from the germline V gene. This CDR3 region has 12 residues. The CDR3 loop is CASSFRVYKQYF. CDR3 nucleotide sequence: TGTGCCAGCAGCTTTCGGGTATACAAGCAGTACTTC.

The V and J genes are TRBV27 and TRBJ2-5; 7 bases are a match to TRBD1. Germline V gene lookup returns CDR1 MNHEY and CDR2 SMNVEV (reference sequence). Trimming cost V 9 bases and J 4 bases; bases outside gene matches: 14. There are 15 residues in the CDR3. This CDR3 reads CASSPGRQGVETQYF. CDR3 DNA: TGTGCCAGTAGCCCTGGGAGACAGGGAGTAGAGACCCAGTACTTC.

CDR3 sequence: CASRNNRESEQFF. The CDR3 region has the DNA TGTGCCAGCAGGAATAACAGGGAAAGTGAGCAGTTCTTC. The chain combines TRBV6-2 or TRBV6-3 with TRBJ2-1, with D possibly being TRBD1 (6 bases). Trimming left V 6 bases short and J 9 bases short, with 15 bases between. The germline gives CDR1 MNHEY, CDR2 SVGEGT. This CDR3 is built from 13 residues.

The rearrangement joins TRBV2 to TRBJ1-2; D is uncertain. Deletions cut 4 bases from V and 0 bases from J, with 6 bases between. CDR1 and CDR2 (germline): SNHLY, FYNNEI. The CDR3 consists of 13 residues. CDR3 amino acids: CASSGSSNYGYTF. CDR3 coding DNA: TGTGCCAGCAGTGGCAGTTCTAACTATGGCTACACCTTC.